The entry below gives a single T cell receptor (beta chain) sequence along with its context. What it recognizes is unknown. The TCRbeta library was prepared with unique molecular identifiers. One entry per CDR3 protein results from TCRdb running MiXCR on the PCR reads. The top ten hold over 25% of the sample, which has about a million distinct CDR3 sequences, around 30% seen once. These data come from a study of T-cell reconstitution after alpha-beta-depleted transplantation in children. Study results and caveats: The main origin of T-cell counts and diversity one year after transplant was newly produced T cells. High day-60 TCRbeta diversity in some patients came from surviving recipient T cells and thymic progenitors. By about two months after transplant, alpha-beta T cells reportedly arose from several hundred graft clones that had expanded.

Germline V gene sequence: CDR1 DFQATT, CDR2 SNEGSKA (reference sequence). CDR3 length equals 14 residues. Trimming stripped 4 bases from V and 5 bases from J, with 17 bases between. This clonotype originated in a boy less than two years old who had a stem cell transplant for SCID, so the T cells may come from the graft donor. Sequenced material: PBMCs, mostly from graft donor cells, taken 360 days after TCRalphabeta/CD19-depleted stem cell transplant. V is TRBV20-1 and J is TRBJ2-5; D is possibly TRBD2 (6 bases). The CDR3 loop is CSATEEGYRETQYF. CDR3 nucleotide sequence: TGCAGTGCTACCGAGGAGGGGTATCGGGAGACCCAGTACTTC.